This T cell receptor beta chain is drawn from a study of a mutant IDH1 vaccine in newly diagnosed glioma. General study results and limits: Patients mounted vaccine-induced immune responses in roughly 93% of cases.

The ends lost 10 bases at V and 0 bases at J; junction bases unmatched: 4. The CDR3 is 13 amino acids. CDR1 is MDHEN and CDR2 is SYDVKM in the germline V gene. Time point given: week 23, last vaccination. Every vaccination contained 300 ug of the mutant IDH1 20-mer peptide and was paired with topical imiquimod. Sequenced by immunoSEQ multiplex PCR; TCRdb stores in-frame clones only, minus some. The sample consists of 9,500 to 11,000 clones, 88% of them appearing once. Worth noting for this clone: The antigen remains unidentified.

The TCR comes from a woman aged 40 to 50 with glioma. Some clones in this sample may be carry-over from other donors' samples. V and J are TRBV28 and TRBJ2-7; 9 bases agree with TRBD2. The starting material was PBMCs, obtained from a glioma patient whose treatment included an IDH1 peptide vaccine. The CDR3: CATHSGSSYEQYF. The DNA of the CDR3 is TGTGCCACCCATAGCGGGAGCTCCTACGAGCAGTACTTC.